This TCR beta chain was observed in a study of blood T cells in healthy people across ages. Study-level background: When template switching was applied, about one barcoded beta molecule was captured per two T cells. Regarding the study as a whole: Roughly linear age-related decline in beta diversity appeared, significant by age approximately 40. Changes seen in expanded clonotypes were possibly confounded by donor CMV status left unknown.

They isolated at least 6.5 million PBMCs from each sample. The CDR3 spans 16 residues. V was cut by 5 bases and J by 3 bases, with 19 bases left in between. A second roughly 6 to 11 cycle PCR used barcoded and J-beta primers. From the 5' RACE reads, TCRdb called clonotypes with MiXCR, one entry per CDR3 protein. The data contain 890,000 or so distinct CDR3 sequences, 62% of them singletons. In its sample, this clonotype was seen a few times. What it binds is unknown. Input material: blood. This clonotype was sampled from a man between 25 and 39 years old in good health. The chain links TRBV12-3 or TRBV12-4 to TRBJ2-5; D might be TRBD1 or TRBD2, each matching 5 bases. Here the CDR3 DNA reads TGTGCCAGCAGTCCGGGGAAGACAGTTATAGAAGAGACCCAGTACTTC. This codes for CASSPGKTVIEETQYF.